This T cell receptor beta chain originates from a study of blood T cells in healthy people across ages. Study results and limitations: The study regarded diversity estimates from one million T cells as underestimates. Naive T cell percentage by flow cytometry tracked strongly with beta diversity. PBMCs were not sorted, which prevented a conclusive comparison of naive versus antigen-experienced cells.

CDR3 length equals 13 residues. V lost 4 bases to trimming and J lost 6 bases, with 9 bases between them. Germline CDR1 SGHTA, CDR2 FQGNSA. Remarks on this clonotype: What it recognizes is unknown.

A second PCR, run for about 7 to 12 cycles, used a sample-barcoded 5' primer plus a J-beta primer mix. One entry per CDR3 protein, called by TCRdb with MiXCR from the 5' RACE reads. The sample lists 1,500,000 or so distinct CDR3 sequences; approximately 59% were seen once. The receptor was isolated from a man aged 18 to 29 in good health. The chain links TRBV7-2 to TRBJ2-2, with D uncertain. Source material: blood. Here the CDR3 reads CASSSQGPGELFF. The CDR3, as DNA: TGTGCCAGCAGCTCACAAGGACCCGGGGAGCTGTTTTTT.